Here is one T cell receptor (beta chain) with its context. What it binds is not known. Memory CD4+ cells were defined as CD4+CD45RO+CD25-. Study-wide points: Larger-cohort validation covered only one TCR beta V-J rearrangement. Tumor memory CD4+ T cell TCR gene usage was found to cluster with blood and lymph node memory CD4+ cells and with lymph node naive CD4+ cells.

After constant-region reverse-primer amplification, full-length variable regions underwent semi-nested PCR with Nested Universal Primer A. MiXCR was run by TCRdb on the 5' RACE reads, yielding one entry per CDR3 protein. The sample has 60,000 to 65,000 distinct CDR3 sequences, 20% to 25% seen once. The CDR3 covers 13 residues. Germline V gene lookup returns CDR1 SEHNR and CDR2 FQNEAQ (reference sequence). V was shortened by 5 bases and J by 15 bases, with 20 bases between the two germline ends. Sequencing was performed on memory CD4+ T cells sorted from a lymph node. The sample's subset: memory CD4+ T cells, CD4+CD45RO+CD25-. The genes are TRBV7-9 and TRBJ2-1; TRBD2 might be the D (5 bases). This sequence originates from a female donor with breast cancer. The CDR3 reads CASSDLESGVRFF. The DNA for the CDR3 is TGTGCCAGCAGCGACCTTGAAAGCGGAGTCCGGTTCTTC.